This T cell receptor (beta chain) was recovered during a study of blood T cells in healthy people across ages. At the level of the study: Every two T cells gave about one barcoded beta molecule via template switching. Study outcomes and limitations: The recorded TCR beta diversity per million T cells decreased in a roughly linear manner with age.

Staff drew around 10 milliliters of peripheral blood from each donor. On this clonotype itself: Its target is unknown.

The second PCR ran about 6 to 11 cycles with a sample-barcoded 5' primer and J-beta primers. From the 5' RACE reads, TCRdb called clonotypes with MiXCR, one entry per CDR3 protein. The repertoire includes some 1.7 million distinct CDR3 sequences, 28% of them detected once, and 7.7% sits in the top ten. V shed 5 bases and J 1 base; nucleotides not matched to a gene: 6. Germline V gene sequence: CDR1 MNHEY, CDR2 SMNVEV (reference sequence). The CDR3 contains 15 residues. V gene TRBV27 combines with J gene TRBJ2-5, with 8 positions matching TRBD1. The sample was blood. The sequence was collected from a woman aged 25 to 39 in good health. The CDR3 reads CASSTGTGIQETQYF. CDR3 nucleotide sequence: TGTGCCAGCAGTACCGGGACAGGTATCCAAGAGACCCAGTACTTC.